This record covers a single TCR beta chain. What it binds is not known. The sample comes from a study of cytomegalovirus exposure and HLA in healthy donors. Broader study findings: About 87% or about 30% of the time was how often most TCR beta V segments were productive, according to an earlier analysis. Overall, about 160 TCR beta chains were annotated as cytomegalovirus-associated.

The trim removed 6 bases at V and 1 base at J, leaving 4 bases unmatched. CDR3 length: 14 residues. Germline-derived CDR1 and CDR2 are MDHEN and SYDVKM. Donors were ostensibly healthy at sampling, although undocumented immune exposures were probable. In the PCR, 60 Vbeta and 13 Jbeta primers were used. TCRdb keeps only in-frame clones here, not all; method: immunoSEQ multiplex PCR. This sample yields over 85,000 clones, of which around 84% are seen a single time; approximately 1.2% belongs to the top ten. The rearrangement links TRBV28 to TRBJ2-7; 9 nucleotides line up with TRBD1. The sequence derives from a woman younger than 45 in good health and CMV-seronegative. The specimen was PBMCs. CDR3 in DNA: TGTGCCAGCAGGCAGACAGGGGGTTCCTACGAGCAGTACTTC. Its protein product is CASRQTGGSYEQYF.